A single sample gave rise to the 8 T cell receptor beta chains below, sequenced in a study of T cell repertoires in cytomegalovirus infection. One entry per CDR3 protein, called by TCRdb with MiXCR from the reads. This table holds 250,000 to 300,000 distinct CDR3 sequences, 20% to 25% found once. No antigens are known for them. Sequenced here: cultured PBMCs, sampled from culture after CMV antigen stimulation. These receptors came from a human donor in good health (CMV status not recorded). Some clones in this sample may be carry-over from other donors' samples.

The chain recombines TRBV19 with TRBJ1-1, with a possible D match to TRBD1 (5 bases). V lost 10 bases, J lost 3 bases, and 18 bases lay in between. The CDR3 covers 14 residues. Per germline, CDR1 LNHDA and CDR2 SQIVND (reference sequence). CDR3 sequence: CATRTGGTDTEAFF. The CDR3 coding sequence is TGTGCCACCCGGACGGGTGGGACGGACACTGAAGCTTTCTTT. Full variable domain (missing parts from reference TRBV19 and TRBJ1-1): DGGITQSPKYLFRKEGQNVTLSCEQNLNHDAMYWYRQDPGQGLRLIYYSQIVNDFQKGDIAEGYSVSREKKESFPLTVTSAQKNPTAFYLCATRTGGTDTEAFFGQGTRLTVV.

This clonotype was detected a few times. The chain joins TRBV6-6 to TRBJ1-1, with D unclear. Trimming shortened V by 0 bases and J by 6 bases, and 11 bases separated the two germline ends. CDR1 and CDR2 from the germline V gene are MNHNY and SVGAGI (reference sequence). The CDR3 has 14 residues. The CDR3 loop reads CASSYSEGYAEAFF. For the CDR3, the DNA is TGTGCCAGCAGTTACTCGGAGGGCTACGCTGAAGCTTTCTTT.

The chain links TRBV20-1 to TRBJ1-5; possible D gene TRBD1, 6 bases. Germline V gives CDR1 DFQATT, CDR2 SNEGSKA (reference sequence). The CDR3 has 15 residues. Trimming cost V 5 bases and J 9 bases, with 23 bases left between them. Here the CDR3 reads CSAPGGGTRDRPQHF. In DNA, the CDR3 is TGCAGTGCTCCGGGGGGAGGGACACGGGATCGGCCCCAGCATTTT.

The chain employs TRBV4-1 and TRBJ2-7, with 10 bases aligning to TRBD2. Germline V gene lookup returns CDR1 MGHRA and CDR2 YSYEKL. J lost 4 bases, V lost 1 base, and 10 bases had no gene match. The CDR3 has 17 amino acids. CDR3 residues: CASSQGVGLAGDYEQYF. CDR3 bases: TGCGCCAGCAGCCAAGGGGTCGGGCTAGCGGGGGATTACGAGCAGTACTTC.

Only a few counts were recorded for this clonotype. The DNA of the CDR3 is TGTGCCACCAGTGAAACGAGTCGGCCCCAGCATTTT. Translating it yields CATSETSRPQHF. This chain connects TRBV24-1 to TRBJ1-5, with D hard to call. The V gene's germline CDR1 is KGHDR and CDR2 SFDVKD. This CDR3 has 12 residues. V lost 4 bases and J 9 bases, leaving 9 bases between the germline ends.

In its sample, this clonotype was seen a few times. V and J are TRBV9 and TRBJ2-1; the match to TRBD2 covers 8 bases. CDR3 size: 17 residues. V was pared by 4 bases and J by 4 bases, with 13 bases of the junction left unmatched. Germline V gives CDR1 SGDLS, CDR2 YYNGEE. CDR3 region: CASSLRGGGAGYNEQFF. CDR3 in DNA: TGTGCCAGCAGCCTTCGGGGGGGTGGGGCCGGATACAATGAGCAGTTCTTC.

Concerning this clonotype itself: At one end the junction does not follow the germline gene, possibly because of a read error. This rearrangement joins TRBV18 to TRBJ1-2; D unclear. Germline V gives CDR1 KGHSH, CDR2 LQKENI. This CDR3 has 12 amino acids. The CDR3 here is CVSSPESGGYTF. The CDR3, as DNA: TGTGTCAGCTCACCAGAGTCGGGAGGCTACACCTTC.

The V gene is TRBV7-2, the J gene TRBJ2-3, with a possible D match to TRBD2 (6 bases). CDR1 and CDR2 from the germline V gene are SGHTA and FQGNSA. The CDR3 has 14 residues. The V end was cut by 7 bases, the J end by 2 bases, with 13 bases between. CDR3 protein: CASTVGLNTDTQYF. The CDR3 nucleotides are TGTGCCAGCACCGTCGGACTAAACACAGATACGCAGTATTTT. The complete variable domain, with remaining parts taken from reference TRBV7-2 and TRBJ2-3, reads GAGVSQSPSNKVTEKGKDVELRCDPISGHTALYWYRQSLGQGLEFLIYFQGNSAPDKSGLPSDRFSAERTGGSVSTLTIQRTQQEDSAVYLCASTVGLNTDTQYFGPGTRLTVL.